The rows below give T cell receptor beta chains drawn from one sample of a study of beta chain features in type 1 diabetes. Method: immunoSEQ multiplex PCR; TCRdb's copy keeps in-frame clones and lacks some. The data contain 10,000 to 15,000 clones, 45% to 50% of them singletons. Sequenced sample: stem cell memory CD4+ T cells from blood. The receptors here all came from a man aged 18-30 years in good health. Both conserved end residues are part of each CDR3.

v_call,j_call,cdr3_aa
TRBV14,TRBJ2-3,CASSPLSGLDTQYF
TRBV14,TRBJ2-1,CASSVASAYNEQFF
TRBV5-1,TRBJ2-2,CASSLDGAGELFF
TRBV4-3,TRBJ2-2,CASSRLPGQGTGELFF
TRBV19,TRBJ1-2,CASSRTAFPYGYTF
TRBV6-1,TRBJ2-1,CASKASPYNEQFF
TRBV4-3,TRBJ2-1,CASSQDAAGVLNEQFF
TRBV7-9,TRBJ1-2,CASSPMEASDGYTF
TRBV30,TRBJ1-3,CAWSAQPGSGNTIYF
TRBV4-3,TRBJ2-2,CASSQELYTGELFF